The 28 T cell receptor beta chains in this list originate from one sample, sequenced in a study of CXCR3-negative and CXCR3-positive naive CD8 T cells. Regarding the study as a whole: Hydrophobicity was higher for TRB CDR3s found in CXCR3-positive naive cells than in CXCR3-negative naive cells.

Researchers prepared the TRB cDNA libraries using 5' RACE with UMI labels. No DNA is given; TCRdb re-called the 5' RACE reads and lists each CDR3 protein once. The table lists under 60,000 distinct CDR3 sequences, with 0.55% to 0.6% in the top ten. Antigens of these TCRs are unknown. Sequencing was carried out using naive CXCR3+ CD8+ T cells from blood. As to subset: CD45RO-CCR7+CD27+CD95- naive CD8+ T cells expressing CXCR3 (TNR3+). These receptors came from a human donor in good health. Some clones in this sample may be carry-over from other donors' samples.

The chain is built from TRBV9 and TRBJ2-7; lacking DNA, the TRBD1 call made by TCRdb goes unchecked. Germline V gene lookup returns CDR1 SGDLS and CDR2 YYNGEE. The length of the CDR3 is 14 residues. The CDR3 region is CASSAEGGSYEQYF.

V gene TRBV6-2 or TRBV6-3 combines with J gene TRBJ2-2. Germline V gene sequence: CDR1 MNHEY, CDR2 SVGEGT. CDR3 length: 17 amino acids. Here the CDR3 reads CASSYNVRNGHTGELFF.

The gene calls are TRBV28 and TRBJ2-3; the D gene TCRdb calls, TRBD1, cannot be checked with no DNA. The length of the CDR3 is 15 residues. Per the germline V gene, CDR1 is MDHEN and CDR2 is SYDVKM. CDR3 sequence reads: CATDPSQEHTDTQYF.

The gene calls are TRBV4-3 and TRBJ2-1; without DNA, the TCRdb call of TRBD2 cannot be checked. This CDR3 has 15 amino acids. CDR1 and CDR2 (germline): LGHNA, YSLEER. Here the CDR3 reads CASRQELAGGPRLFF.

The CDR3 loop is CASSFGPPRNPMNTEAFF. The rearrangement uses TRBV5-1 and TRBJ1-1; absent DNA, TCRdb's TRBD1 call cannot be checked. Germline V gene sequence: CDR1 SGHRS, CDR2 YFSETQ. CDR3 length: 18 residues.

The chain is built from TRBV4-3 and TRBJ1-5. This CDR3 has 15 residues. Germline CDR1 is LGHNA and CDR2 is YSLEER. Here the CDR3 reads CASSQGRLSNQPQHF.

The genes are TRBV9 and TRBJ1-1. This CDR3 spans 12 amino acids. Germline V gene lookup returns CDR1 SGDLS and CDR2 YYNGEE. The CDR3 sequence is CATGGQNTEAFF.

V is TRBV7-6 and J is TRBJ2-3; the TCRdb D gene call, TRBD1, has no DNA to confirm it. Germline CDR1 is SGHVS and CDR2 is FNYEAQ. The CDR3 contains 16 residues. The CDR3 loop reads CASSLRTGDPTDTQYF.

This chain uses TRBV7-3 with TRBJ2-1; TCRdb indicates TRBD1, and absent DNA this call remains unverified. The germline CDR1 and CDR2 sequences are SGHTA and FQGTGA. The CDR3 totals 14 residues. The CDR3 is CASSRGQVNNEQFF.

The chain is built from TRBV14 and TRBJ2-2; TCRdb's D call, TRBD1, is unchecked because there is no DNA. The germline gives CDR1 SGHDN, CDR2 FVKESK. This CDR3 comprises 17 residues. This chain's CDR3 is CASSQPQTGDFTGELFF.

J is TRBJ2-6 and V is TRBV7-9; the D call from TCRdb, TRBD2, cannot be confirmed without DNA. Per germline, CDR1 SEHNR and CDR2 FQNEAQ (reference sequence). The CDR3 covers 11 residues. The CDR3 here is CASSGGPFLTF.

CDR3 in amino acids: CASSLVTGSPYEQYF. This sequence joins TRBV14 and TRBJ2-7. Germline V gives CDR1 SGHDN, CDR2 FVKESK. CDR3 size: 15 residues.

V and J are TRBV29-1 and TRBJ2-3; lacking DNA, the TRBD2 call made by TCRdb goes unchecked. This CDR3 is 17 amino acids long. The germline V gene has CDR1 SQVTM and CDR2 ANQGSEA. CDR3 protein: CSVVGLAGGESTDTQYF.

The chain couples TRBV5-4 to TRBJ2-1; TCRdb outputs TRBD1, but without DNA this stays unchecked. The germline V gene encodes CDR1 SGHNT and CDR2 YYREEE (reference sequence). This CDR3 spans 16 amino acids. CDR3 residues: CASSPSSGVGTNEQFF.

The V call is TRBV7-3, the J call TRBJ1-1; the D call from TCRdb, TRBD1, cannot be confirmed without DNA. CDR3 length: 16 amino acids. Germline CDR1 SGHTA, CDR2 FQGTGA. Here the CDR3 reads CASSFAGYGGATEAFF.

The rearrangement links TRBV20-1 to TRBJ2-1; TCRdb picks TRBD1, but there is no DNA to check that call. The CDR3 extends over 13 amino acids. Germline V gene data show CDR1 as DFQATT and CDR2 as SNEGSKA (reference sequence). This chain's CDR3 is CSARTGEYNEQFF.

The chain has TRBV27 and TRBJ2-7; TCRdb lists TRBD1, though no DNA is available to test this call. Germline V CDR1 and CDR2: MNHEY, SMNVEV (reference sequence). This CDR3 spans 16 amino acids. This chain's CDR3 is CASIRSAGGGPGEQYF.

This chain links TRBV27 with TRBJ2-1; the TRBD1 assignment by TCRdb is unverifiable without DNA. The CDR3 length is 15 residues. The germline CDR1 and CDR2 sequences are MNHEY and SMNVEV (reference sequence). Here the CDR3 reads CASSSDLDGNNEQFF.

This chain connects TRBV28 to TRBJ2-7; TCRdb calls TRBD1, which cannot be checked without DNA. The V gene's germline CDR1 is MDHEN and CDR2 SYDVKM. The CDR3 loop spans 13 amino acids. Here the CDR3 reads CAESGQGVNEQYF.

The chain recombines TRBV20-1 with TRBJ1-5; TCRdb's D call, TRBD1, is unchecked because there is no DNA. The CDR3 totals 16 residues. Germline loops: CDR1 DFQATT, CDR2 SNEGSKA (reference sequence). The CDR3 sequence: CSAPLGQGPPDQPQHF.

CDR3: CSVVAGGPYNEQFF. The rearrangement joins TRBV29-1 to TRBJ2-1; there is no DNA to check the TCRdb D call of TRBD2. Looked up from germline, CDR1 is SQVTM and CDR2 is ANQGSEA. The length of the CDR3 is 14 residues.

The chain's CDR3 is CASSFGQGDGWTEAFF. The chain uses TRBV12-3 or TRBV12-4 and TRBJ1-1; TCRdb selects TRBD1, and the lack of DNA leaves this call unchecked. The CDR3 runs to 16 residues.

V is TRBV6-2 or TRBV6-3 and J is TRBJ2-7. The CDR3 sequence is 18 residues long. Germline CDR1 MNHEY, CDR2 SVGEGT. CDR3 loop: CASSYSYSVGPTRYEQYF.

V usage is TRBV7-9 and J usage is TRBJ2-7; no DNA is available, so the TRBD1 call from TCRdb remains unchecked. Germline V gene sequence: CDR1 SEHNR, CDR2 FQNEAQ (reference sequence). The CDR3 spans 11 residues. CDR3 in amino acids: CATEGGHEQYF.

V usage is TRBV28 and J usage is TRBJ2-7; TCRdb returns TRBD1, unconfirmable since there is no DNA. Germline loops: CDR1 MDHEN, CDR2 SYDVKM. The length of the CDR3 is 16 residues. CDR3 residues: CASSSEIGGRRYEQYF. Complete variable domain (other parts from reference TRBV28 and TRBJ2-7): DVKVTQSSRYLVKRTGEKVFLECVQDMDHENMFWYRQDPGLGLRLIYFSYDVKMKEKGDIPEGYSVSREKKERFSLILESASTNQTSMYLCASSSEIGGRRYEQYFGPGTRLTVT.

The chain's CDR3 is CATSRDTLGLSSYNSPLHF. This sequence joins TRBV15 and TRBJ1-6. The CDR3 has 19 amino acids. The V gene's germline CDR1 is LNHNV and CDR2 YYDKDF (reference sequence).

The chain employs TRBV12-3 or TRBV12-4 and TRBJ2-2; TCRdb's D call of TRBD2 is untestable without DNA. The CDR3 totals 17 residues. The CDR3 sequence: CASRDRLAGGNTGELFF.

V usage is TRBV27 and J usage is TRBJ2-5; the TCRdb D gene call, TRBD2, has no DNA to confirm it. This CDR3 comprises 15 residues. Germline CDR1 MNHEY, CDR2 SMNVEV (reference sequence). The CDR3 spells CASSWSGGPRETQYF.